This T cell receptor beta chain is from a study of blood T cell repertoires in COVID-19. Study details: Both acute and convalescent COVID-19 samples were obtained from the United States, Italy and Spain. From T cells, B-cell-depleted T cells, or PBMCs came the material, which was cDNA or gDNA.

The V and J ends lost 5 bases and 0 bases, in that order; junction bases with no gene match: 13. In germline, CDR1 is LNHDA, CDR2 SQIVND (reference sequence). The CDR3 runs to 18 residues. Original processing notes: Scientists estimated how many nucleated cells there were by amplifying reference gene primers. Generated by immunoSEQ multiplex PCR, the TCRdb table keeps only in-frame clones and is missing some. V and J calls and clone size are as listed in that table; D and trimming were resolved from the DNA. Counted here are about 110,000 clones, approximately 68% occurring once; the ten biggest clones make up 7.6%.

The sample was peripheral blood. The sequence was collected from a woman in her fifties or sixties with acute or convalescent COVID-19. The chain has TRBV19 and TRBJ1-5; 7 bases match TRBD1. The CDR3: CASSAPGQRTHSNQPQHF. In DNA form, the CDR3 reads TGTGCCAGTAGTGCTCCGGGACAGCGAACTCATAGCAATCAGCCCCAGCATTTT.